Below, 2 T cell receptor beta chains from the same sample are listed, as sequenced in a study of T cell responses to AZD1222 COVID-19 vaccine. Using immunoSEQ multiplex PCR, the repertoire was profiled, and TCRdb retains in-frame clones only, with some absent. The table has more than 150,000 clones, under 95% seen once; the top ten hold roughly 1.5%. The material sequenced was peripheral blood, taken 28 days after the second AZD1222 dose. Source of these receptors: an adult who received the AZD1222 COVID-19 vaccine.

J is TRBJ1-1 and V is TRBV6-4; 8 bases align to TRBD1. After removal of 6 bases from V and 2 bases from J, the junction contained 5 bases not matched to a gene. The CDR3 loop spans 14 amino acids. The germline V gene encodes CDR1 MRHNA and CDR2 SNTAGT. The CDR3 sequence: CASSADRGNTEAFF. CDR3 nucleotides: TGTGCCAGCAGCGCCGACAGGGGCAACACTGAAGCTTTCTTT.

The chain uses TRBV6-6 and TRBJ1-1, with D tentatively TRBD1 (5 bases). Germline-derived CDR1 and CDR2 are MNHNY and SVGAGI (reference sequence). V gave up 3 bases and J gave up 0 bases, with 8 bases separating them. The CDR3 runs to 14 residues. The CDR3 spells CASSYGHLNTEAFF. CDR3 DNA sequence: TGTGCCAGCAGTTATGGACACCTGAACACTGAAGCTTTCTTT.